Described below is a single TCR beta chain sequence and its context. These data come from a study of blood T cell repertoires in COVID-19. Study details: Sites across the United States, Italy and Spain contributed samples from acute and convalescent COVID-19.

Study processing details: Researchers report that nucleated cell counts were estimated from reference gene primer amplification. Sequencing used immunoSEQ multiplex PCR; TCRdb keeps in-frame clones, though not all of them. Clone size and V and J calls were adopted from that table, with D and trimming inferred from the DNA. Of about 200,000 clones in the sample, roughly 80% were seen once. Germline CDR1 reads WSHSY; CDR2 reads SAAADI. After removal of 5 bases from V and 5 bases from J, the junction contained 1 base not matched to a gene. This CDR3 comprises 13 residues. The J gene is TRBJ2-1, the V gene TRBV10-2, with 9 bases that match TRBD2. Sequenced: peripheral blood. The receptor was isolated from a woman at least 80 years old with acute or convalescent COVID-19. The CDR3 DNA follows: TGCGCCAGCAGTCTAGCGGGGAACAATGAGCAGTTCTTC. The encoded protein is CASSLAGNNEQFF.